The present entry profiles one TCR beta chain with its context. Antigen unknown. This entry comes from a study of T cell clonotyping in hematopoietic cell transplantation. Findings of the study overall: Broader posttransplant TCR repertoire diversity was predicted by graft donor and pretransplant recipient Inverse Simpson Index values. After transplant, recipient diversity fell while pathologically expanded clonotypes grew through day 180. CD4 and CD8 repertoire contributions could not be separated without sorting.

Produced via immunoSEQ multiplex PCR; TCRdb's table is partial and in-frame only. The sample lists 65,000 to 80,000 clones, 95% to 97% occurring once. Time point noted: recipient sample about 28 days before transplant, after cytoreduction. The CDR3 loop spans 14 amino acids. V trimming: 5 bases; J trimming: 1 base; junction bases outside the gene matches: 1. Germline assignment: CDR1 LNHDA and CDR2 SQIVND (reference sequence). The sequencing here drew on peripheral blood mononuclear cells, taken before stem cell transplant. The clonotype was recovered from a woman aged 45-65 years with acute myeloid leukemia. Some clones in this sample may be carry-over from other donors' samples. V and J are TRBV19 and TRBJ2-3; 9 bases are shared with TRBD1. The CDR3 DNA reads TGTGCCAGTAGTCGGACAGGGGGCACAGATACGCAGTATTTT. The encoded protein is CASSRTGGTDTQYF.